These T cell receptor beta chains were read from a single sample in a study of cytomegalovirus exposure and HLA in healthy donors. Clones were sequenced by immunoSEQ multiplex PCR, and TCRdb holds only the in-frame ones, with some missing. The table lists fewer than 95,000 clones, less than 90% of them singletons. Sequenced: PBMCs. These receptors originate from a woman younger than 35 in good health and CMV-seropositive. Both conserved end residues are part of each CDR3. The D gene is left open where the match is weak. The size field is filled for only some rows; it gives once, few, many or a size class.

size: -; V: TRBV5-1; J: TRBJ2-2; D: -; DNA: TGCGCCAGCAGGCAAAACAGGGCGGACGGGGAGCTGTTTTTT; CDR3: CASRQNRADGELFF
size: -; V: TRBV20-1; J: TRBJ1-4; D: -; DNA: TGCAGTGCTAGACAGGGAGAAAAACTGTTTTTT; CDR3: CSARQGEKLFF
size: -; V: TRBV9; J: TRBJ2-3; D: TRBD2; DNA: TGTGCCAGCAGCGTAGGACTAGCTAAAGATACGCAGTATTTT; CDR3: CASSVGLAKDTQYF
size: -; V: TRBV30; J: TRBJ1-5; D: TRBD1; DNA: TGTGCCTGGAGTGCGCGACAGGGTTTCGGTCAGCCCCAGCATTTT; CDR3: CAWSARQGFGQPQHF
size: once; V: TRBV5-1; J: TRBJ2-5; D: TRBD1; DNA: TGCGCCAGCAGCTTGGCCGGGACAGGGGAAGGGGAGACCCAGTACTTC; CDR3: CASSLAGTGEGETQYF
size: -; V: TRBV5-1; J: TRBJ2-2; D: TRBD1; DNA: TGCGCCAGCTCGATCAGGGGGAATGCGGCCGGGGAGCTGTTTTTT; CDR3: CASSIRGNAAGELFF
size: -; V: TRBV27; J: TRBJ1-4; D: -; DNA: TGTGCCAGCAGTTTGTGGTCAGGGGTCAATGAAAAACTGTTTTTT; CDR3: CASSLWSGVNEKLFF
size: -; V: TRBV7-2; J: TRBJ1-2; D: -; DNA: TGTGCCAGCAGCTCCGGGAGGGGTAACTATGGCTACACCTTC; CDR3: CASSSGRGNYGYTF
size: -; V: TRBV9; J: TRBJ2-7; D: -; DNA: TGTGCCAGCAGCGTAGTGGATAGCGGAGGTTTTGAGTACTTC; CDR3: CASSVVDSGGFEYF
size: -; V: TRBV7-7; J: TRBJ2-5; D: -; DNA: TGTGCCAGCAGCTTATCGGTAAAGGGGCAGGTGGAGACCCAGTACTTC; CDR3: CASSLSVKGQVETQYF
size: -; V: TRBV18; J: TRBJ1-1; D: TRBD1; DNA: TGTGCCAGCTCACAAACAGGGGACACTGAAGCTTTCTTT; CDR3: CASSQTGDTEAFF
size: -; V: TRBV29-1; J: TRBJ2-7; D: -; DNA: TGCAGCGTCGCCATTCGGTATCGCGAGCAGTACTTC; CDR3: CSVAIRYREQYF
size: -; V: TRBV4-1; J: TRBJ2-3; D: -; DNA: TGCGCCGTAGGCCAGGGTTGGACAGATACGCAGTATTTT; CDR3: CAVGQGWTDTQYF
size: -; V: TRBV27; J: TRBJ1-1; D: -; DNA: TGTGCCAGCGGGGGGGGGCAGGAAGCTTTCTTT; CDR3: CASGGGQEAFF
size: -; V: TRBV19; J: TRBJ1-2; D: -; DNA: TGTGCCAGTAGTCTCGGTGGAGTGGCAGGGGAGTCTGGCTACACCTTC; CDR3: CASSLGGVAGESGYTF
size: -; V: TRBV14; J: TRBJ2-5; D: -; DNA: TGTGCCAGCAGCCAACCAACGGACCAAGAGACCCAGTACTTC; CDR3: CASSQPTDQETQYF
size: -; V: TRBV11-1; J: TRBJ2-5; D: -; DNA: TGTGCCAGCAGACCCCGGGACTACCAAGAGACCCAGTACTTC; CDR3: CASRPRDYQETQYF
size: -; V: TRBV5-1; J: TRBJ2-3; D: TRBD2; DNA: TGCGCCATCCGACTAGCAACCACAGATACGCAGTATTTT; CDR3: CAIRLATTDTQYF
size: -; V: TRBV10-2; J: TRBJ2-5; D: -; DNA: TGCGCCAGCAGTGAATCTACAGGTCCGCAGACCCAGTACTTC; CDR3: CASSESTGPQTQYF
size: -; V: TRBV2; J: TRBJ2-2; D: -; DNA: TGTGCCAGCAGAGGATGGGACACATATTTACCCGGGGAGCTGTTTTTT; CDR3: CASRGWDTYLPGELFF
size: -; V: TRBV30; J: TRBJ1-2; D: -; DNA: TGTGCCTGGAGTGTCGGATTCCAGGGGGGCTACACCTTC; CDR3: CAWSVGFQGGYTF
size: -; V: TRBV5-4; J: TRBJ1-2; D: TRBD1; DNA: TGTGCCAGCAGCTATGGACAGGGGGCGATTATTTATGGCTACACCTTC; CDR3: CASSYGQGAIIYGYTF
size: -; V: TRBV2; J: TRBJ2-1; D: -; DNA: TGTGCCAGAAGGGCACTAGGGAATGAGCAGTTCTTC; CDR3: CARRALGNEQFF
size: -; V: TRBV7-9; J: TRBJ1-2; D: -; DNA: TGTGCCAGCAGCTTAGAGGGGCGGGGCCATGGGCCGGATGGCTACACCTTC; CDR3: CASSLEGRGHGPDGYTF
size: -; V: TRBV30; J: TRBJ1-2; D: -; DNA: TGTGCCTGGAGTGAAGGGAGGTATGGCTACACCTTC; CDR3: CAWSEGRYGYTF
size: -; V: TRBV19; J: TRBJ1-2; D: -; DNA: TGTGCCAGTAGTAGTGGCGGATATGGCTACACCTTC; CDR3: CASSSGGYGYTF
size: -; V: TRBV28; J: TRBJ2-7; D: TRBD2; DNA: TGTGCCAGCAGTTTCCCAATTGGGGGGGGCGAGCAGTACTTC; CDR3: CASSFPIGGGEQYF
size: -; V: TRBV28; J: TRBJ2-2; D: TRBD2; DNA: TGTGCCAGCAGTTCGGGACTAGCGTGGACCGGGGAGCTGTTTTTT; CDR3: CASSSGLAWTGELFF
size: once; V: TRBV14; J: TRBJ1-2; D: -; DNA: TGTGCCAGCAGCCAGGATACAGGGCTCTATGGCTACACCTTC; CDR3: CASSQDTGLYGYTF
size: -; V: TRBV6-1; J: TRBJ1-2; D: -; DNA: TGTGCCAGCAGTGAACCATTGGGGGTACAGGGAAACTATGGCTACACCTTC; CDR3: CASSEPLGVQGNYGYTF
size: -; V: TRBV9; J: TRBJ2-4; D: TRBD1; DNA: TGTGCCAGCAGCACTCCCAGTGGGGACAGGGCGGACATTCAGTACTTC; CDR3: CASSTPSGDRADIQYF
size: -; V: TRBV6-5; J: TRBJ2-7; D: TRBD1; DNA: TGTGCCAGCAGCTACCGGGACAGGGGCGACGAGCAGTACTTC; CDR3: CASSYRDRGDEQYF
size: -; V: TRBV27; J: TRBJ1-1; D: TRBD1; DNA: TGTGCCAGCATTTGGGACAGGCATGCCCCCCTTAGCACTGAAGCTTTCTTT; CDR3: CASIWDRHAPLSTEAFF
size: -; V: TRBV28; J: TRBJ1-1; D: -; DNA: TGTGCCAGCAGTTTTTCCCGGACAGCGAACACTGAAGCTTTCTTT; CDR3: CASSFSRTANTEAFF
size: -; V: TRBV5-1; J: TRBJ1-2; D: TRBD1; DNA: TGCGCCAGCAGCTTGAATCTCGACAGGGGGGGATCTAACTATGGCTACACCTTC; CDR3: CASSLNLDRGGSNYGYTF
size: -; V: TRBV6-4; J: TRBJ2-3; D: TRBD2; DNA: TGTGCCAGCAGTCACCAAGGGACTAGCGGGGGGGCCAAAGATACGCAGTATTTT; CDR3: CASSHQGTSGGAKDTQYF
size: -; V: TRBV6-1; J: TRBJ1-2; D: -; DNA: TGTGCCAGCAGTGAAACGGGGAACAATGGCTACACCTTC; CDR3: CASSETGNNGYTF
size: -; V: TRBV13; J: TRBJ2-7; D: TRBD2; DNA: TGTGCCAGCAGCGCAGGGACTAGCGGGGCAACCTCCTACGAGCAGTACTTC; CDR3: CASSAGTSGATSYEQYF
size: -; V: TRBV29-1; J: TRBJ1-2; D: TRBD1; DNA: TGCAGCGCAGGACAGGCCCACTATGGCTACACCTTC; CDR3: CSAGQAHYGYTF
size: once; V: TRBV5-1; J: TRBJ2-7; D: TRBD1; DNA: TGCGCCAGCAGCCCGGACAGGGAGATCTACGAGCAGTACTTC; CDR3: CASSPDREIYEQYF
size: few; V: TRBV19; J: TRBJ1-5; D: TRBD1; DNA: TGTGCCAGTAGTATACCCACAGGGGGCCTTCAGCCCCAGCATTTT; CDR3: CASSIPTGGLQPQHF
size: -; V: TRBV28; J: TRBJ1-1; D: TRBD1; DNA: TGTGCCAGCAGTGTGTACAGGGGGATAGACACTGAAGCTTTCTTT; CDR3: CASSVYRGIDTEAFF
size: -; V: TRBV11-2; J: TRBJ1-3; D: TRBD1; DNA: TGTGCCAGCAGCTTAGCAGCAGGGGGCTCTGGAAACACCATATATTTT; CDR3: CASSLAAGGSGNTIYF
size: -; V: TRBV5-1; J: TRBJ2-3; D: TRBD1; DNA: TGCGCCAGCAACCCTTTGACAGGGAGCACAGATACGCAGTATTTT; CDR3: CASNPLTGSTDTQYF
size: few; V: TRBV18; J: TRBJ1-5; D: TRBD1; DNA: TGTGCCAGCTCACCAGAGACAGGGACTTATCGGCATTTT; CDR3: CASSPETGTYRHF
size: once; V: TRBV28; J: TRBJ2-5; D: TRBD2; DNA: TGTGCCAGCAGGCCCGGGACTAGGGAGACCCAGTACTTC; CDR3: CASRPGTRETQYF
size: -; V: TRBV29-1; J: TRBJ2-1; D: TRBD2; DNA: TGCAGCGTTAAGCGGGGGGGAGATTACAATGAGCAGTTCTTC; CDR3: CSVKRGGDYNEQFF
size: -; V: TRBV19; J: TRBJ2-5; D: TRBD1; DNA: TGTGCCAGTAGTCCAGACAGGGGGCAAGAGACCCAGTACTTC; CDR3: CASSPDRGQETQYF
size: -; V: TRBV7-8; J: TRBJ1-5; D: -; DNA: TGTGCCAGCAGCCGAGTAGGGGATAGCAATCAGCCCCAGCATTTT; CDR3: CASSRVGDSNQPQHF
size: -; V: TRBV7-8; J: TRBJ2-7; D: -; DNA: TGTGCCAGCAGCTCGCAGGGAAACTACTACGAGCAGTACTTC; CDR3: CASSSQGNYYEQYF
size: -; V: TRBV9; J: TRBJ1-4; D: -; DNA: TGTGCCAGCAGCGTAGGGACTATGGGGGAAAAACTGTTTTTT; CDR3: CASSVGTMGEKLFF
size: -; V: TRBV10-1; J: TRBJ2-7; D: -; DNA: TGCGCCAGCAGTGAGGGTACAGGGCCCTACGAGCAGTACTTC; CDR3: CASSEGTGPYEQYF
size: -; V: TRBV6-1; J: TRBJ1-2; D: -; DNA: TGTGCCAGCAGTGAAGGGTTAGACTATGGCTACACCTTC; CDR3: CASSEGLDYGYTF
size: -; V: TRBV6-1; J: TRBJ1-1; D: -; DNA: TGTGCCAGCAGTGCCGTGACAGGAGTGCAAGCTTTCTTT; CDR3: CASSAVTGVQAFF
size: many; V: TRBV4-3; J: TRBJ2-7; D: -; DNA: TGCGCCAGCAGCCAAGCACAGGGTGAGTCCTACGAGCAGTACTTC; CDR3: CASSQAQGESYEQYF
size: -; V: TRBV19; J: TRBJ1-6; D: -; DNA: TGTGCCAGTAGTATAGGACAGGAATATAATTCACCCCTCCACTTT; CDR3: CASSIGQEYNSPLHF